The 14 T cell receptor beta chains presented below share a single source sample, sequenced in a study of shared clonotypes between healthy human individuals. Using immunoSEQ multiplex PCR, the repertoire was profiled, and TCRdb retains in-frame clones only, with some absent. The sample has millions of clones, about 95% seen once. Positively selected for CCR7, the CD45RO-negative cells used as naive CD8 cells excluded terminally differentiated effector memory CD45RA+ cells. Specimen: naive CD8+ T cells sorted from blood. Receptors were obtained from a man aged 18 to 29 in good health.

The chain joins TRBV30 to TRBJ1-1; TRBD1 agrees at 9 bases. Germline trimming cut 0 bases from V and 4 bases from J; bases unmatched to any gene: 6. This CDR3 spans 15 amino acids. CDR1 GTSNPN and CDR2 SVGIG come from the germline V gene (reference sequence). CDR3 sequence (DNA): TGTGCCTGGAGTGTAGGGACAGGGACGAGCACTGAAGCTTTCTTT. Protein sequence: CAWSVGTGTSTEAFF.

The rearrangement joins TRBV6-5 to TRBJ1-1; D not resolved. Germline V gene sequence: CDR1 MNHEY, CDR2 SVGAGI. Trimming shortened V by 8 bases and J by 5 bases, and 15 bases separated the two germline ends. This CDR3 spans 13 amino acids. This chain's CDR3 is CASFPVERTEAFF. The DNA of the CDR3 is TGTGCCAGCTTCCCCGTGGAGAGGACTGAAGCTTTCTTT.

In nucleotides, the CDR3 is TGTGCCAGCAGGTGGACAGGGGATGGCTACACCTTC. Translation: CASRWTGDGYTF. The rearrangement links TRBV28 to TRBJ1-2; 9 nucleotides agree with TRBD1. The CDR3 length is 12 residues. From germline, CDR1 is MDHEN and CDR2 SYDVKM. The trim removed 6 bases at V and 6 bases at J, leaving 2 bases unmatched.

The chain joins TRBV2 to TRBJ2-7, with D perhaps TRBD2 (5 bases). Trimming took 9 bases from V and 5 from J, leaving 20 bases between them. This CDR3 is built from 14 residues. The germline V gene has CDR1 SNHLY and CDR2 FYNNEI. The CDR3 sequence is CASADGGGLNEQYF. The CDR3 nucleotides are TGTGCCAGTGCCGACGGCGGAGGTCTCAACGAGCAGTACTTC.

The V call is TRBV11-2, the J call TRBJ2-1; 9 bases map to TRBD1. Germline trimming cut 1 base from V and 7 bases from J; bases unmatched to any gene: 5. CDR1 is SGHAT and CDR2 is FQNNGV in the germline V gene. This CDR3 contains 15 residues. The CDR3 DNA is TGTGCCAGCAGCTTAGTGGGGACAGGGACGAATGAGCAGTTCTTC. Amino acids: CASSLVGTGTNEQFF.

The rearrangement uses TRBV7-9 and TRBJ2-1; possible D gene TRBD1, 6 bases. Trimming left V 5 bases short and J 6 bases short, with 14 bases between. The CDR3 extends over 14 amino acids. The germline gives CDR1 SEHNR, CDR2 FQNEAQ (reference sequence). Here the CDR3 reads CASSPRHRANEQFF. The CDR3 DNA is TGTGCCAGCAGCCCGAGACACAGGGCCAATGAGCAGTTCTTC.

CDR3 in amino acids: CASSLRQGRNSYEQYF. The DNA of the CDR3 is TGTGCCAGCAGCCTCCGACAGGGCCGGAACTCCTACGAGCAGTACTTC. V gene TRBV21-1 combines with J gene TRBJ2-7; the table gives TRBD1 as D, unverified against the DNA. TRBV21-1 is given as a pseudogene. The CDR3 spans 16 residues.

V usage is TRBV11-3 and J usage is TRBJ2-2; no reliable D call. This CDR3 is 12 amino acids long. The germline V gene has CDR1 SGHNT and CDR2 YENEEA. The ends were cut back, 4 bases at V and 3 bases at J, with 3 bases in the middle. CDR3 loop: CASSSYTGELFF. DNA of the CDR3: TGTGCCAGCAGCTCCTACACCGGGGAGCTGTTTTTT.

The V gene is TRBV15, the J gene TRBJ1-1, with unresolved D. V gave up 6 bases and J gave up 4 bases, with 9 bases separating them. Germline V gene data show CDR1 as LNHNV and CDR2 as YYDKDF (reference sequence). CDR3 length: 12 amino acids. The chain's CDR3 is CATSRVSTEAFF. CDR3 nucleotides: TGTGCCACCAGTCGGGTAAGCACTGAAGCTTTCTTT.

J is TRBJ2-7 and V is TRBV5-6, with no clear D. The V gene's germline CDR1 is SGHDT and CDR2 YYEEEE. Trimming took off 0 bases at V and 3 bases at J, with 10 bases between the two ends. This CDR3 region has 14 residues. CDR3: CASSLAANFYEQYF. CDR3 in DNA: TGTGCCAGCAGCTTGGCGGCCAACTTCTACGAGCAGTACTTC. The variable domain in full, with the rest retrieved from reference TRBV5-6 and TRBJ2-7, is DAGVTQSPTHLIKTRGQQVTLRCSPKSGHDTVSWYQQALGQGPQFIFQYYEEEERQRGNFPDRFSGHQFPNYSSELNVNALLLGDSALYLCASSLAANFYEQYFGPGTRLTVT.

This chain connects TRBV7-9 to TRBJ2-7; TRBD2 agrees at 15 bases. Germline V gene lookup returns CDR1 SEHNR and CDR2 FQNEAQ (reference sequence). V dropped 2 bases and J dropped 6; count of bases not matched to a gene: 11. The CDR3 contains 18 residues. The CDR3 sequence: CASSLPPGTSGRLGEQYF. The CDR3 bases are TGTGCCAGCAGCTTACCACCCGGGACTAGCGGGAGGCTAGGCGAGCAGTACTTC.

This chain connects TRBV5-6 to TRBJ2-7; 10 nucleotides match TRBD1. The germline V gene encodes CDR1 SGHDT and CDR2 YYEEEE. V lost 5 bases and J lost 1; bases outside the gene matches: 6. The CDR3 spans 15 residues. CDR3 DNA sequence: TGTGCCAGCAGTTACCGGGACAGGGGTTCCTACGAGCAGTACTTC. It is translated as CASSYRDRGSYEQYF.

The J gene is TRBJ1-6, the V gene TRBV4-1; D not certain. Germline CDR1 is MGHRA and CDR2 is YSYEKL. Trimming cost V 0 bases and J 3 bases, with 9 bases left between them. CDR3 length: 16 residues. This CDR3 is CASSQDRRVYNSPLHF. The DNA for the CDR3 is TGCGCCAGCAGCCAAGACCGACGGGTCTATAATTCACCCCTCCACTTT.

V gene TRBV7-9 combines with J gene TRBJ1-2, with a tentative D call TRBD1 (5 bases). In germline, CDR1 is SEHNR, CDR2 FQNEAQ (reference sequence). V shed 4 bases and J shed 6 bases, with 15 bases lying between them. The CDR3 totals 14 residues. CDR3 in amino acids: CASSWDRSLDGYTF. In nucleotides, the CDR3 is TGTGCCAGCAGCTGGGACCGCTCTCTTGATGGCTACACCTTC.